This TCR beta chain is from a study of blood T cells in healthy people across ages. General observations from the study: With donor CMV status unknown, expanded clonotype changes were possibly confounded. As age increased, TCR beta diversity per million T cells fell in a roughly linear fashion.

This CDR3 region has 13 residues. V was clipped by 0 bases and J by 3 bases, with 3 bases between them. Looked up from germline, CDR1 is SGHTA and CDR2 is FQGNSA. Isolation yielded PBMCs, at least 7 million per sample, in every case. Extraction yielded at least 5.5 micrograms of total RNA per sample. A J-beta primer mix and a sample-barcoded 5' primer were used in a second PCR of about 7 to 12 cycles. TCRdb itself ran the 5' RACE reads through MiXCR, one entry per CDR3 protein. The table includes 850,000 to 1,000,000 distinct CDR3 sequences, just over 50% detected once. Remarks on this clonotype: The antigen is unknown.

This receptor was taken from a woman aged 55-70 years in good health. This rearrangement joins TRBV7-2 to TRBJ1-5; D remains ambiguous. Sequencing input: blood. CDR3 nucleotide sequence: TGTGCCAGCAGCTTAGCAGTCAATCAGCCCCAGCATTTT. It specifies CASSLAVNQPQHF.